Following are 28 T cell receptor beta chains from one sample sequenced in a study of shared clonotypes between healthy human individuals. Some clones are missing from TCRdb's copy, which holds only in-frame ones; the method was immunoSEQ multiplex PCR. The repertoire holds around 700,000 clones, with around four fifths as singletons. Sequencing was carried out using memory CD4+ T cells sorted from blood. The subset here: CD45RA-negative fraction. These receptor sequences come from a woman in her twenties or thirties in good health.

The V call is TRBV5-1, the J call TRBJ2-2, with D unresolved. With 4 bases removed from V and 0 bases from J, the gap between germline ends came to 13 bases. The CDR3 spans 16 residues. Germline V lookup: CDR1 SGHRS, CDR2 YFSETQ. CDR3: CASSPRHGANTGELFF. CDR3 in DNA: TGCGCCAGCAGCCCCCGACATGGCGCGAACACCGGGGAGCTGTTTTTT.

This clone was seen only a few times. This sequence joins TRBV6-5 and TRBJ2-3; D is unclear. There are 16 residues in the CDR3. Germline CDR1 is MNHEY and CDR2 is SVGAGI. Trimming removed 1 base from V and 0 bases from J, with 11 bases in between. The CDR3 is CASSYLDGASTDTQYF. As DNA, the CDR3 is TGTGCCAGCAGTTACTTGGACGGAGCGAGCACAGATACGCAGTATTTT.

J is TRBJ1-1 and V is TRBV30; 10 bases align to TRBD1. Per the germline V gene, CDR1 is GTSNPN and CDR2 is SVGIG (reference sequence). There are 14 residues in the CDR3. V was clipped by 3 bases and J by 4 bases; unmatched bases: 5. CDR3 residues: CAWRTGGEGTEAFF. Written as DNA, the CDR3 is TGTGCCTGGAGGACAGGGGGCGAAGGCACTGAAGCTTTCTTT.

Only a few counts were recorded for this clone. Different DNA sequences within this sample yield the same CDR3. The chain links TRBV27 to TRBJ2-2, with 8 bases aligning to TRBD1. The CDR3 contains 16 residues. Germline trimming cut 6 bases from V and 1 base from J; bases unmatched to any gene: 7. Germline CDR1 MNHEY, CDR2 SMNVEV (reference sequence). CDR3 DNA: TGTGCCAGCAGCCGTTCCGGGACAGGGAACACCGGGGAGCTGTTTTTT. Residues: CASSRSGTGNTGELFF.

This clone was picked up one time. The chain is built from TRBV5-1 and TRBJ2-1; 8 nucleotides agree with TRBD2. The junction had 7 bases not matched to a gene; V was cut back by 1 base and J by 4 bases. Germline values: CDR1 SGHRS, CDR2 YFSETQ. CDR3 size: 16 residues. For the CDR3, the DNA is TGCGCCAGCAGCTTGATGGGACTAGAGGTTTACAATGAGCAGTTCTTC. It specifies CASSLMGLEVYNEQFF.

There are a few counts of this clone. The DNA of the CDR3 is TGTGCCAGCAGCCCGGGACAACAGGATGGCTACACCTTC. It is translated as CASSPGQQDGYTF. The genes are TRBV7-2 and TRBJ1-2; a possible D gene is TRBD1 (6 bases). This CDR3 contains 13 residues. Trimming took 5 bases from V and 6 from J, leaving 13 bases between them. The germline V gene encodes CDR1 SGHTA and CDR2 FQGNSA. The variable domain in full, completed from reference TRBV7-2 and TRBJ1-2, reads GAGVSQSPSNKVTEKGKDVELRCDPISGHTALYWYRQSLGQGLEFLIYFQGNSAPDKSGLPSDRFSAERTGGSVSTLTIQRTQQEDSAVYLCASSPGQQDGYTFGSGTRLTVV.

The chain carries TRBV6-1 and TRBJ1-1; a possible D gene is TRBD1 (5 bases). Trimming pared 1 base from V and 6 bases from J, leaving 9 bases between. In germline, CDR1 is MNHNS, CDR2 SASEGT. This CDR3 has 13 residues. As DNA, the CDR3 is TGTGCCAGCAGTGAAGTCGAGGGGTCTGAAGCTTTCTTT. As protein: CASSEVEGSEAFF.

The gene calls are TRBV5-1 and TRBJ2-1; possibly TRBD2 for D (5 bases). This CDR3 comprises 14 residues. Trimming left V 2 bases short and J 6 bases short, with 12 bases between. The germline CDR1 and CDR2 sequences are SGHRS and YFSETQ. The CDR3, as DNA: TGCGCCAGCAGCTTAGCGGCTCCGGGCAATGAGCAGTTCTTC. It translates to CASSLAAPGNEQFF.

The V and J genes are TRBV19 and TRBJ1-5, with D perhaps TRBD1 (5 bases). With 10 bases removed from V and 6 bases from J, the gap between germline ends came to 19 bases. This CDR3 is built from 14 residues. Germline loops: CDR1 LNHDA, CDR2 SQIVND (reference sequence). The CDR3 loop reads CATSTGHLAQPQHF. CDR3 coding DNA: TGTGCCACCTCAACCGGACATCTGGCTCAGCCCCAGCATTTT. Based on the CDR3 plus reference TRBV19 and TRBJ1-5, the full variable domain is DGGITQSPKYLFRKEGQNVTLSCEQNLNHDAMYWYRQDPGQGLRLIYYSQIVNDFQKGDIAEGYSVSREKKESFPLTVTSAQKNPTAFYLCATSTGHLAQPQHFGDGTRLSIL.

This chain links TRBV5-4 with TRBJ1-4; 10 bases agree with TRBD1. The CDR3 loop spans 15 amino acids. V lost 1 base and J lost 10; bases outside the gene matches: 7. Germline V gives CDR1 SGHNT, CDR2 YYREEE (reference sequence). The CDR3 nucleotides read TGTGCCAGCAGCTTGTGGGGACAGGGGTTGACAAAACTGTTTTTT. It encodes CASSLWGQGLTKLFF.

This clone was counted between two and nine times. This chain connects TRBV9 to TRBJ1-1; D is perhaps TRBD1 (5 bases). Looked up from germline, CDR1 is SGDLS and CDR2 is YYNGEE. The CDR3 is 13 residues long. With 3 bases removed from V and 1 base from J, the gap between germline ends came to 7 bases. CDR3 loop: CASSDRPNTEAFF. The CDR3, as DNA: TGTGCCAGCAGCGACAGGCCGAACACTGAAGCTTTCTTT.

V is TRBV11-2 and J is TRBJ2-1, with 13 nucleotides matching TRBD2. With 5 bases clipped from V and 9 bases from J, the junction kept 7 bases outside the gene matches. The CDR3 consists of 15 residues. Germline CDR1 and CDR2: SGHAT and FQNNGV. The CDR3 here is CASSLRTSGRPEQFF. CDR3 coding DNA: TGTGCCAGCAGCCTACGGACTAGCGGGAGACCTGAGCAGTTCTTC.

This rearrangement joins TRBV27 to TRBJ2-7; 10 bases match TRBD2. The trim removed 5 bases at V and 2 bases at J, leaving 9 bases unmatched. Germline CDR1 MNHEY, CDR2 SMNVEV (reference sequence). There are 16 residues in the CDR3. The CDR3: CASSRSLAGRPYEQYF. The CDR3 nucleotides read TGTGCCAGCAGTCGTTCACTAGCGGGGAGACCCTACGAGCAGTACTTC.

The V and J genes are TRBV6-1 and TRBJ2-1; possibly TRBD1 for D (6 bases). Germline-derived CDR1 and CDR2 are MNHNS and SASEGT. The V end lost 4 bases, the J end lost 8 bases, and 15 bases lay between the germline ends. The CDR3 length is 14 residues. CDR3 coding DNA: TGTGCCAGCAGTGTGGATTCGGACAGTTATGAGCAGTTCTTC. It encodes CASSVDSDSYEQFF.

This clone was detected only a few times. The CDR3 sequence: CSVARGPDTQYF. CDR3 nucleotide sequence: TGCAGCGTTGCGAGGGGCCCAGATACGCAGTATTTT. The chain carries TRBV29-1 and TRBJ2-3; D possibly matches TRBD1 or TRBD2 (5 bases each). The germline gives CDR1 SQVTM, CDR2 ANQGSEA. The CDR3 is 12 amino acids. V was trimmed by 4 bases and J by 4 bases, leaving 9 bases between them.

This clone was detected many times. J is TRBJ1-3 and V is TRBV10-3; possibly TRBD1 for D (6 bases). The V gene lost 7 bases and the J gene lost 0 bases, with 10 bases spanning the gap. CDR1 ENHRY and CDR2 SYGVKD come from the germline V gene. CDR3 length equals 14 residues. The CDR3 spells CAITGTNSGNTIYF. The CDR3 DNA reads TGTGCCATCACGGGGACAAACTCTGGAAACACCATATATTTT.

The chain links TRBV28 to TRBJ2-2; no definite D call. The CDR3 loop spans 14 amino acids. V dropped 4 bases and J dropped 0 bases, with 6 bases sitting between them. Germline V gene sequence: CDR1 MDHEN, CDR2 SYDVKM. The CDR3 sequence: CASSSVTNTGELFF. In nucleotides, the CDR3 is TGTGCCAGCAGTTCCGTCACGAACACCGGGGAGCTGTTTTTT. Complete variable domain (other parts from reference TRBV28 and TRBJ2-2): DVKVTQSSRYLVKRTGEKVFLECVQDMDHENMFWYRQDPGLGLRLIYFSYDVKMKEKGDIPEGYSVSREKKERFSLILESASTNQTSMYLCASSSVTNTGELFFGEGSRLTVL.

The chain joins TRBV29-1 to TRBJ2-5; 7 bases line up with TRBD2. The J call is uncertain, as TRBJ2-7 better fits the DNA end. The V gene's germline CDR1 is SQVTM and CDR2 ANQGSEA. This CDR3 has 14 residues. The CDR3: CSVPKWGSGPEQYF. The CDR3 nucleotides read TGCAGCGTTCCTAAATGGGGTAGCGGGCCCGAGCAGTACTTC.

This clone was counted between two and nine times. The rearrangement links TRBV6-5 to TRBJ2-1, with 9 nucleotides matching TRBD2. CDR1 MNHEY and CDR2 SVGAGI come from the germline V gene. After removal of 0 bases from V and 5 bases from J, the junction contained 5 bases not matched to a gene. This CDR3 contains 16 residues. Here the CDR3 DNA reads TGTGCCAGCAGTTACTCGTCGGGACTAGCCCACAATGAGCAGTTCTTC. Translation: CASSYSSGLAHNEQFF.

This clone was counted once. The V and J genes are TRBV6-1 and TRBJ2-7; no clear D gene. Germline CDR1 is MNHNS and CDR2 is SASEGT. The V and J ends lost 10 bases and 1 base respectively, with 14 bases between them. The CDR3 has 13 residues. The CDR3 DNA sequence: TGTGCCACCTTCCATTTAGAGTCCTACGAGCAGTACTTC. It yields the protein CATFHLESYEQYF.

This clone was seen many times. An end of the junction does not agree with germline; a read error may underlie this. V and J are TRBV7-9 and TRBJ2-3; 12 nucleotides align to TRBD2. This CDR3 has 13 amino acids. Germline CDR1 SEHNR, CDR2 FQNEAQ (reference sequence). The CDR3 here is CASSSGTSGWRHF. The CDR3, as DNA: TGTGCCAGCAGCTCCGGGACTAGCGGGTGGAGGCATTTT.

CDR3: CASSTDGSSGNTIYF. CDR3 nucleotides: TGCGCCAGCAGCACCGACGGCAGCTCTGGAAACACCATATATTTT. This sequence joins TRBV5-1 and TRBJ1-3; unclear D gene. The V end was cut by 4 bases, the J end by 0 bases, with 11 bases between. Germline-derived CDR1 and CDR2 are SGHRS and YFSETQ. The CDR3 is made up of 15 amino acids.

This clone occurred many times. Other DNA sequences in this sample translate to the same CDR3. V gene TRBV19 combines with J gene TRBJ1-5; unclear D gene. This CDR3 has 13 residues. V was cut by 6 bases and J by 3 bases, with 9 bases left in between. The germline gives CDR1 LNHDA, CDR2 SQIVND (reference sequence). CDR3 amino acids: CASSPAYNQPQHF. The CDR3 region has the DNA TGTGCCAGTAGCCCGGCTTACAATCAGCCCCAGCATTTT.

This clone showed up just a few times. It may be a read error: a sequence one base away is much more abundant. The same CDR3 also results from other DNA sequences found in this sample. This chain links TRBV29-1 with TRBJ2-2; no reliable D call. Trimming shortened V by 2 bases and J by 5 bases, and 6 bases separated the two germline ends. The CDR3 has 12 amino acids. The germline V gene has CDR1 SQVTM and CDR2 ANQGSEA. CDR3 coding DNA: TGCAGCGTTGAAAGGACGACCGGGGAGCTGTTTTTT. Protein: CSVERTTGELFF.

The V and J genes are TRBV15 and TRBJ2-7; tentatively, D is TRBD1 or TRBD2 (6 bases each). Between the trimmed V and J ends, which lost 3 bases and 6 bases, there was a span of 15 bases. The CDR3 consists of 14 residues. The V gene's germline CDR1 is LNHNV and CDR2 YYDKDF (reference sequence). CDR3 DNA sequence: TGTGCCACCAGCAGGGGGGAACAGGGAGGCGAGCAGTACTTC. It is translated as CATSRGEQGGEQYF.

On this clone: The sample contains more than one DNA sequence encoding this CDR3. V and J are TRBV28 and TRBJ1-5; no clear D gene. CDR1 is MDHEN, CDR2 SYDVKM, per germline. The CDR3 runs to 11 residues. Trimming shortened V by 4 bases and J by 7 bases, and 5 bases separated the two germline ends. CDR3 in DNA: TGTGCCAGCAGTTCCGGACAGCCCCAGCATTTT. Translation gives CASSSGQPQHF.

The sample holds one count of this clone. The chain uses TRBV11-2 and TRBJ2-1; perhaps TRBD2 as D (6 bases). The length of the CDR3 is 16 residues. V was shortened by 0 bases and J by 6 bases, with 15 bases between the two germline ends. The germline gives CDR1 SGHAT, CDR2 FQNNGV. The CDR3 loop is CASSLDILAASNEQFF. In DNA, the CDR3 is TGTGCCAGCAGCTTAGATATACTAGCCGCTAGCAATGAGCAGTTCTTC.

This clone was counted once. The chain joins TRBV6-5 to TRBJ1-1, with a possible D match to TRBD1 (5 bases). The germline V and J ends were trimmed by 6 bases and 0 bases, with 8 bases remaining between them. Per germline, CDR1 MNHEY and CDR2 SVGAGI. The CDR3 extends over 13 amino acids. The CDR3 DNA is TGTGCCAGCAGGGACACCCTGAACACTGAAGCTTTCTTT. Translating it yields CASRDTLNTEAFF.